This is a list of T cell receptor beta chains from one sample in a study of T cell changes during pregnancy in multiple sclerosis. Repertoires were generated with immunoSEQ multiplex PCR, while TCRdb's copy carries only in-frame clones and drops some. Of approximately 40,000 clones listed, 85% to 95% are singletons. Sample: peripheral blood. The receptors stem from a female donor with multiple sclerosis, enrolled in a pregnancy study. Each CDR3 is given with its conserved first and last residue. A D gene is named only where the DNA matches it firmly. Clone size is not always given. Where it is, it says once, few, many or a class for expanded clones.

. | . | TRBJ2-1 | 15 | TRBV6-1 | TGTGCCAGTACGGCCGGGACACCTACCTACAATGAGCAGTTCTTC | CASTAGTPTYNEQFF
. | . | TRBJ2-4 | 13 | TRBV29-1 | TGCAGCGTTGGTCGGGACGGGAAAAACATTCAGTACTTC | CSVGRDGKNIQYF
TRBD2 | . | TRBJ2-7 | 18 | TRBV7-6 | TGTGCCAGCAGCACAAAGTCCGGGACTAGCCGATTCTCCTACGAGCAGTACTTC | CASSTKSGTSRFSYEQYF
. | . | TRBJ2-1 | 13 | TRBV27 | TGTGCCAGCAGTTACAACCACTACAATGAGCAGTTCTTC | CASSYNHYNEQFF
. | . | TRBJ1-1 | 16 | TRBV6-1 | TGTGCCAGCAGTGATGGCTCGAGGGGCAGCGGGACTGAAGCTTTCTTT | CASSDGSRGSGTEAFF
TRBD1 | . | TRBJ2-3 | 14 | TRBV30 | TGTGCCTGGGCGGGACAGGATCTCACAGATACGCAGTATTTT | CAWAGQDLTDTQYF
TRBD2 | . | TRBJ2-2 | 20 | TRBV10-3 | TGTGCCATCAGTGACCCCCGGACTAGCGGGAGGACCTCGAACACCGGGGAGCTGTTTTTT | CAISDPRTSGRTSNTGELFF
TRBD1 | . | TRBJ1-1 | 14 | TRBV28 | TGTGCCAGCAGTTTGACAGGGACGAACACTGAAGCTTTCTTT | CASSLTGTNTEAFF
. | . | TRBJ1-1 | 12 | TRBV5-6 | TGTGCCAGCATCAAGATGAACACTGAAGCTTTCTTT | CASIKMNTEAFF
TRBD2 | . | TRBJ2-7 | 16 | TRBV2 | TGTGCCAGCAGTGAAGACGGGGCGGGAGGGCTCTACGAGCAGTACTTC | CASSEDGAGGLYEQYF
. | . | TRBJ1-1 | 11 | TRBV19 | TGTGCCAGTAGTATTCGGTTTGAAGCTTTCTTT | CASSIRFEAFF
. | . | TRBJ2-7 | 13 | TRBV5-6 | TGTGCCAGCAGCTTACAGGACTCCTACGAGCAGTACTTC | CASSLQDSYEQYF
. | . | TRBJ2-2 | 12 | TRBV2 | TGTGCCAGCCGGAAGAACACCGGGGAGCTGTTTTTT | CASRKNTGELFF
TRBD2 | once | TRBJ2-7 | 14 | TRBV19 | TGTGCCAGCCAAACCGCGGGGGTTCCCCACGAGCAGTACTTC | CASQTAGVPHEQYF
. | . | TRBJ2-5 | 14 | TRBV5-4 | TGTGCCAGCAGCTTGGAAGGGTACCAAGAGACCCAGTACTTC | CASSLEGYQETQYF
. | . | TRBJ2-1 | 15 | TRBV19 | TGTGCCAGTAGTGTAGCGGAGCCCTCCTACAATGAGCAGTTCTTC | CASSVAEPSYNEQFF
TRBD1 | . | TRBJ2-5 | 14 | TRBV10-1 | TGCGCCAGCAGTGCGGGACAGGGTACGGAGACCCAGTACTTC | CASSAGQGTETQYF
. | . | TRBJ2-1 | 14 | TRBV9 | TGTGCCAGCGCCCCTAGGAGCTCCTACAATGAGCAGTTCTTC | CASAPRSSYNEQFF
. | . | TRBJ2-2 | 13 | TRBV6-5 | TGTGCCAGCAGTTATTGGGAAAACGGGGAGCTGTTTTTT | CASSYWENGELFF
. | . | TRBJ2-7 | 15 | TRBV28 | TGTGCCAGCGGCCCTTTTCTGGCCTTCTCCTACGAGCAGTACTTC | CASGPFLAFSYEQYF
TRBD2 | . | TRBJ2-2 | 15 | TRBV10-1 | TGCGCCAGCAGTGGGCAACTAGCGGACACCGGGGAGCTGTTTTTT | CASSGQLADTGELFF